This paragraph reports one T cell receptor (beta chain). It lacks a known antigen. The record has no base qualities; no much larger clone is one base away. TCRbeta CDR3 regions were amplified from genomic DNA using the immunoSEQ Assay, a bias-controlled multiplex PCR. Processing in the source paper ran as follows. Within the assay, amplification of reference gene primers was used to estimate how many nucleated cells each sample contained. To quantify the absolute abundance of each unique TCRbeta CDR3 rearrangement, sequence reads were collapsed and filtered. For each sample, productive Simpson clonality was calculated as the square root of Simpson's diversity index over productive rearrangements. TCRdb provides this immuneACCESS table in a form limited to in-frame rearrangements. Some clones are lacking; in checked studies, under half of them reflect an unresolved V gene, and why the rest are absent is not known. V and J calls and clone size come straight from that table; D and trimming were deduced from the DNA. The sample data list roughly 140,000 clones, and around 78% of these were observed just once. Less than 2.5% of the sample comes from the top ten.

This sample is part of a study of blood T cell repertoires in COVID-19 (dated by TCRdb to the early 2020s). For the wider study: The collaborator samples originated in the United States, Italy and Spain and spanned the acute and convalescent phases of COVID-19. The material from the prospective study consisted of cDNA or gDNA derived from T cells, B-cell-depleted T cells, or PBMCs. The dataset comprised deeply sampled blood TCRbeta repertoires from subjects exposed to, actively infected with, or recovered from COVID-19. A freely available public database, intended as a resource for researchers studying the immune response to SARS-CoV-2, is where the repertoires were released. Samples came from the ongoing ImmuneRACE study (first 160 participants) plus 1,254 subjects from 6 global collaborators. Sample metadata almost always included a de-identified subject ID, COVID-19 status, age in years and sex. HLA class I and class II types, where available, came from metadata supplied by the sample provider rather than from assay-based typing. Summary of the overall study and its limitations: The amount of clinical and demographic metadata varied by source and participant and was provided uncurated.

Trimming removed 6 bases from V and 1 base from J, leaving 16 bases between the germline ends. CDR1 and CDR2 were assigned from the germline V gene (reference sequence) as MNHEY and SMNVEV. The CDR3 goes from the cysteine to the phenylalanine over 15 residues. Only CDR3 DNA remains: 45 bases, in frame from the first base. Whole blood was collected in K2EDTA tubes by collaborating institutions according to the institutions' own protocols. Collaborator samples were shipped for TCRbeta analysis as frozen whole blood, isolated PBMCs, or DNA extracted from either sample type. This receptor was identified in a woman aged 55-69 years with acute or convalescent COVID-19. The chain uses TRBV27 and TRBJ2-7; no D gene is confidently identified. The specimen sequenced was peripheral blood. The CDR3 in this case is CASRQTRVGSYEQYF. The DNA reads as follows: TGTGCCAGCAGACAGACCCGAGTGGGTTCCTACGAGCAGTACTTC.